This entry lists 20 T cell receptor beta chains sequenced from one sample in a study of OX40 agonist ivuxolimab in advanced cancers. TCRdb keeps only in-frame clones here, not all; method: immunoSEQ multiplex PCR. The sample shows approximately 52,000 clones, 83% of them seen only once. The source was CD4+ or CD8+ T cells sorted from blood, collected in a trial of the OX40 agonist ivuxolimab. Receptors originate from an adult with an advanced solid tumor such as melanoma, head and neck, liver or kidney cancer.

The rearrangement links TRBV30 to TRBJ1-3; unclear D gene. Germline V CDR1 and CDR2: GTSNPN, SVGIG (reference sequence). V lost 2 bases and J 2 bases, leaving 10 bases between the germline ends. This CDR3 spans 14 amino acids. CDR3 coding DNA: TGTGCCTGGAGTACCCCTCTGCCTGGAAACACCATATATTTT. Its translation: CAWSTPLPGNTIYF.

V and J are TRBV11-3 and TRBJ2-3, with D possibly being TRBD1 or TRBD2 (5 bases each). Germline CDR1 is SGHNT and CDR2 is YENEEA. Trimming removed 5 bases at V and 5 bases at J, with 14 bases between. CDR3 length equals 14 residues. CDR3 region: CASSPGAGIDTQYF. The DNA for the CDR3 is TGTGCCAGCAGCCCCGGGGCAGGGATAGATACGCAGTATTTT.

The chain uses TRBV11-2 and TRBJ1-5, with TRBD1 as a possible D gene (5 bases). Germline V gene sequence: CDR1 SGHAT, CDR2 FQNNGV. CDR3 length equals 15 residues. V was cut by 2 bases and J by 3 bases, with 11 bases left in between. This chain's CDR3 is CASSLMGRANQPQHF. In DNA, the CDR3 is TGTGCCAGCAGCTTAATGGGCAGGGCCAATCAGCCCCAGCATTTT.

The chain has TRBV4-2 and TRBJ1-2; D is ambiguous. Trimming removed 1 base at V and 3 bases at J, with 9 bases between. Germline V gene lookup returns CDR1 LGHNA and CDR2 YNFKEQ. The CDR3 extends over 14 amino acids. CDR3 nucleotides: TGTGCCAGCAGCCAAGTGGGAGGAGACTATGGCTACACCTTC. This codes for CASSQVGGDYGYTF.

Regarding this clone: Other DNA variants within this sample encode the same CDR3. In nucleotides, the CDR3 is TGTGCCAGCAGTGCCGGCTACGAGCAGTACTTC. Its protein product is CASSAGYEQYF. The V and J genes are TRBV6-6 and TRBJ2-7; D gene unclear. Germline V gene data show CDR1 as MNHNY and CDR2 as SVGAGI (reference sequence). CDR3 size: 11 residues. V lost 5 bases, J lost 3 bases, and 5 bases lay in between.

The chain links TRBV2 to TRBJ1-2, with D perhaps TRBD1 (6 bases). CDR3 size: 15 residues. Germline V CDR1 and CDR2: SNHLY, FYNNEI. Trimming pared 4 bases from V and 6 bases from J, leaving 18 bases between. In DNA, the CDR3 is TGTGCCAGCAGTGGGGTACAGGGTTTGCGTGATGGCTACACCTTC. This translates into CASSGVQGLRDGYTF.

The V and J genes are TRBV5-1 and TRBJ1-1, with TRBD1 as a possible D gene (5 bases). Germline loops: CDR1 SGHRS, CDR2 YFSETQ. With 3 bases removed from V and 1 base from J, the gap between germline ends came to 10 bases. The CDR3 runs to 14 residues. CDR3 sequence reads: CASSSGGGNTEAFF. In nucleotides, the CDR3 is TGCGCCAGCAGCTCCGGCGGGGGGAACACTGAAGCTTTCTTT.

CDR3 sequence (DNA): TGTGCCAGCACGGGACTAGCTGTTAGCACAGATACGCAGTATTTT. Translation gives CASTGLAVSTDTQYF. The chain couples TRBV7-2 to TRBJ2-3; 9 bases map to TRBD2. This CDR3 is built from 15 residues. Germline CDR1 is SGHTA and CDR2 is FQGNSA. With 7 bases clipped from V and 0 bases from J, the junction kept 5 bases outside the gene matches.

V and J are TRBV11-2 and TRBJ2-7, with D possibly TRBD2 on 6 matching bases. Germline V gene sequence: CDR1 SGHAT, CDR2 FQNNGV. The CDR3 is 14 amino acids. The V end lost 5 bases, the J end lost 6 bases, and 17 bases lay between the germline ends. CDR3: CASSPRLGGSEQYF. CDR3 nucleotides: TGTGCCAGCAGCCCCAGGCTGGGAGGTAGCGAGCAGTACTTC. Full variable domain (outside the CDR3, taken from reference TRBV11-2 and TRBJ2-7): EAGVAQSPRYKIIEKRQSVAFWCNPISGHATLYWYQQILGQGPKLLIQFQNNGVVDDSQLPKDRFSAERLKGVDSTLKIQPAKLEDSAVYLCASSPRLGGSEQYFGPGTRLTVT.

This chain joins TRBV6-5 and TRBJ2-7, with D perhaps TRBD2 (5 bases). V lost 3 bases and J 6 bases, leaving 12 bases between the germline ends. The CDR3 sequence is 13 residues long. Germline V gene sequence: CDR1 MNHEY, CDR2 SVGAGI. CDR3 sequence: CASSYPGSSEQYF. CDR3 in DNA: TGTGCCAGCAGTTATCCGGGGAGTTCCGAGCAGTACTTC.

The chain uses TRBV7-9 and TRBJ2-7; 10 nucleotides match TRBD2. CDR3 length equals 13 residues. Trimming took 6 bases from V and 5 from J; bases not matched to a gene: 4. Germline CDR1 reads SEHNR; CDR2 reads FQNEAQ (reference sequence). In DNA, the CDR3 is TGTGCCAGCAGTCTAGCGGGGGTGGACGAGCAGTACTTC. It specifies CASSLAGVDEQYF.

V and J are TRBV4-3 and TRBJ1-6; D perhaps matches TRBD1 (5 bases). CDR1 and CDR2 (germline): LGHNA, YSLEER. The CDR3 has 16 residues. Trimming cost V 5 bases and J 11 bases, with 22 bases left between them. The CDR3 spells CASSFRGFTSTTPLHF. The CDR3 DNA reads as TGCGCCAGCAGCTTCCGGGGCTTCACTAGCACGACACCCCTCCACTTT.

In DNA, the CDR3 is TGTGCCAGTAGATCATCCCGGCTTGGTAGCGGGGGGGCCGCAGATACGCAGTATTTT. Amino acids: CASRSSRLGSGGAADTQYF. The chain recombines TRBV19 with TRBJ2-3, with 11 bases fitting TRBD2. The V gene's germline CDR1 is LNHDA and CDR2 SQIVND (reference sequence). V shed 6 bases, J shed 4 bases, and the junction held 18 bases outside the gene matches. The CDR3 spans 19 residues.

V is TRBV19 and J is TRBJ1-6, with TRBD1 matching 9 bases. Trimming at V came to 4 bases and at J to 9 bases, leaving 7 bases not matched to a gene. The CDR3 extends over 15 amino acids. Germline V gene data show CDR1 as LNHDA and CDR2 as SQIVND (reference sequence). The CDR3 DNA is TGTGCCAGTAGTAGGGGACAGGGATTTTCTTCACCCCTCCACTTT. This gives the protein CASSRGQGFSSPLHF.

CDR3 protein: CASSYTGGPRGYTF. The CDR3 coding sequence is TGTGCCAGCAGTTACACAGGGGGTCCCCGGGGCTACACCTTC. The chain uses TRBV6-6 and TRBJ1-2, with 8 bases aligning to TRBD1. With V trimmed by 2 bases and J by 8 bases, 7 bases remained unmatched. Germline V gene data show CDR1 as MNHNY and CDR2 as SVGAGI (reference sequence). This CDR3 has 14 amino acids.

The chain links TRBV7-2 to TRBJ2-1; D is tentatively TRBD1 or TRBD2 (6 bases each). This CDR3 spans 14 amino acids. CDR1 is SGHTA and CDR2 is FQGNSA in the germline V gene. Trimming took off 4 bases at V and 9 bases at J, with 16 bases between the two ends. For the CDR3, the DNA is TGTGCCAGCAGCTCAATCCTCGGGGGCGGTGAGCAGTTCTTC. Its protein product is CASSSILGGGEQFF.

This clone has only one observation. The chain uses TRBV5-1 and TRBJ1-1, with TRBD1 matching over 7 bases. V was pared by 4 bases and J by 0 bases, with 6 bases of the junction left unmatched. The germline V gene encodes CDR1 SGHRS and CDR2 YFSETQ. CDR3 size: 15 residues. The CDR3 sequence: CASSPSTGMNTEAFF. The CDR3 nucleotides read TGCGCCAGCAGCCCATCGACAGGGATGAACACTGAAGCTTTCTTT.

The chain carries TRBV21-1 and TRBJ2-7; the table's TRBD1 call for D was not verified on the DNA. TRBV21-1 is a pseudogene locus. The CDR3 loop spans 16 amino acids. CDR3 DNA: TGTGCCAGCAGCGACCGAACAGGAATCCTCGCCTACGAGCAGTACTTC. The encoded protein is CASSDRTGILAYEQYF.

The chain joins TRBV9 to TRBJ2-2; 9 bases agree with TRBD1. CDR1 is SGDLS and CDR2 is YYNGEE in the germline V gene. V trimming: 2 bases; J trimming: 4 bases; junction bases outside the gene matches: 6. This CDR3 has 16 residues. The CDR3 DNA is TGTGCCAGCAGCGTTGGGTCGACAGGGGGCACCGGGGAGCTGTTTTTT. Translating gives CASSVGSTGGTGELFF.

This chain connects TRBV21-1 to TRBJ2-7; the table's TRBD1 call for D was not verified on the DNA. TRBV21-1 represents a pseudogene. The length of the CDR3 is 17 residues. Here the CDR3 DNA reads TGTGCCAGCTCACAGGGACCACAGTCCTCTTGGACCTACGAGCAGTACTTC. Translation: CASSQGPQSSWTYEQYF.